This section outlines one TCR beta chain sequence together with its context. This specimen comes from a study of T cell changes during pregnancy in multiple sclerosis. TCRdb's table, derived via immunoSEQ multiplex PCR, lists solely in-frame clones and lacks some. The data show about 40,000 clones, over 75% seen once. CDR3 size: 14 residues. V gave up 0 bases and J gave up 5 bases, with 13 bases separating them. Germline V gene sequence: CDR1 SQVTM, CDR2 ANQGSEA. This specimen consisted of CD8+ T cells from peripheral blood mononuclear cells, obtained before pregnancy. The chain joins TRBV29-1 to TRBJ1-2; D unresolved. The TCR comes from a female donor with multiple sclerosis, enrolled in a pregnancy study. The CDR3 reads CSVEDPLEMYGYTF. In nucleotides, the CDR3 is TGCAGCGTTGAAGATCCGCTAGAGATGTATGGCTACACCTTC.